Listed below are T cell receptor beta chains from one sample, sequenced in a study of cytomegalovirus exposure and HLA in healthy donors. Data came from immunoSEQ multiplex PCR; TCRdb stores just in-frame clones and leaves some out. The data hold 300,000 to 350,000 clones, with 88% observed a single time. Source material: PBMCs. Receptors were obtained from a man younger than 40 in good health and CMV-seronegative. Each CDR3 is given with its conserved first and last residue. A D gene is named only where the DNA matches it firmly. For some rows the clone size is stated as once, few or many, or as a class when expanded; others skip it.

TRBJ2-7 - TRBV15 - TGTGCCACCAGCCCTCTTGACAGTCGGGGGTACGAGCAGTACTTC CATSPLDSRGYEQYF
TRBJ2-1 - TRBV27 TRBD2 TGTGCCAGCAGCCCCCCGAGGGTAGCGGGGGGTTACAATGAGCAGTTCTTC CASSPPRVAGGYNEQFF
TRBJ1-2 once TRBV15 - TGTGCCACCAGCAGAGATGGAGATACCAACTATGGCTACACCTTC CATSRDGDTNYGYTF
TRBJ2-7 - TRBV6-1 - TGTGCCAGCATAGGCCGGGTAACCTACGAGCAGTACTTC CASIGRVTYEQYF
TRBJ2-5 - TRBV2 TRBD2 TGTGCCAGCAGTGAAGTCGGGGGGAGGGAGACCCAGTACTTC CASSEVGGRETQYF
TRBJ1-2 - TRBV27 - TGTGCCAGCAGTTTTGAGGGTGCTGTCGGCTACACCTTC CASSFEGAVGYTF
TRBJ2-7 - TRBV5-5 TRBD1 TGTGCCAGCAGCACCCGGACAGGGGGTTACGAGCAGTACTTC CASSTRTGGYEQYF
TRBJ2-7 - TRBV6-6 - TGTGCCAGCAGTTCCGTAGGGGACTACGAGCAGTACTTC CASSSVGDYEQYF
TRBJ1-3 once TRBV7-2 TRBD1 TGTGCCAGCAGCTCCCAGGGGGGCCACTCTGGAAACACCATATATTTT CASSSQGGHSGNTIYF
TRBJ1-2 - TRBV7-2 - TGTGCCAGCAGACTTCAAAACTGGGGCCAGTATGGCTACACCTTC CASRLQNWGQYGYTF
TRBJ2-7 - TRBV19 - TGTGCCAGTAGTATTTCCCCAAATAAGGGGGAGCAGTACTTC CASSISPNKGEQYF
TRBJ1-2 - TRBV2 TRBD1 TGTGCCAGCACCGGACAGGGGGCTGGCTACACCTTC CASTGQGAGYTF
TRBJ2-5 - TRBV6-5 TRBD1 TGTGCCAGCAGTTACAACGTAGACAGGGCCCGAGGGACCCAGTACTTC CASSYNVDRARGTQYF
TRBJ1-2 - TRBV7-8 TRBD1 TGTGCCAGCTCCCCGGACAGGGGGGATGGTGGCTACACCTTC CASSPDRGDGGYTF
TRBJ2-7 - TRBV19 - TGTGCCAGTAGCGGGCAGGGCACCTACGAGCAGTACTTC CASSGQGTYEQYF
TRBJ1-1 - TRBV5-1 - TGCGCCAGCAGCTTGGCTTTGGCGGGGGGGAACACTGAAGCTTTCTTT CASSLALAGGNTEAFF
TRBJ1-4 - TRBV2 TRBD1 TGTGCCAGCAGTGCGACAGGGAAACTGTTTTTT CASSATGKLFF
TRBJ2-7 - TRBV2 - TGTGCCAGCACAGCGCGTTACGAGCAGTACTTC CASTARYEQYF
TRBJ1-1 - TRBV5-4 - TGTGCCAGCGATTCGGAGGGCACGGATTTGAACACTGAAGCTTTCTTT CASDSEGTDLNTEAFF
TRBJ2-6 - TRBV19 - TGTGCCAGTAGTATGCAGACTTTATCTGGGGCCAACGTCCTGACTTTC CASSMQTLSGANVLTF
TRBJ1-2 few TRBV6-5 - TGTGCCAGCAGTTACTCGGGCCAGGGCTTTGGCTATGGCTACACCTTC CASSYSGQGFGYGYTF